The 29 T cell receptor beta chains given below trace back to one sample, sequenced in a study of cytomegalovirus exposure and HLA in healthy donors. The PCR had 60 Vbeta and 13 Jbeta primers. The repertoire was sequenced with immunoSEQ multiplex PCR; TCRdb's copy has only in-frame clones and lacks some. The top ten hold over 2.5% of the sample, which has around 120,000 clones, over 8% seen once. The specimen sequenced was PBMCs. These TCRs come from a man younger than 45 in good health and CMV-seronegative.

Here the CDR3 DNA reads TGTGCCAGCACGACAGGGGGAGGAGATACGCAGTATTTT. Its protein product is CASTTGGGDTQYF. The chain combines TRBV6-1 with TRBJ2-3, with TRBD1 identical over 9 bases. This CDR3 region has 13 residues. Germline V gene lookup returns CDR1 MNHNS and CDR2 SASEGT. The J segment lost 5 bases and the V segment lost 7 bases, leaving 4 bases of the junction unmatched.

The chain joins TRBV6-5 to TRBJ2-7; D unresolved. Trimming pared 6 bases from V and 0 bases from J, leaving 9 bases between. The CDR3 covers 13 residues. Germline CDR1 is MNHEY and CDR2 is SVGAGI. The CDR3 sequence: CASREHPSYEQYF. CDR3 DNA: TGTGCCAGCAGAGAACATCCCTCCTACGAGCAGTACTTC.

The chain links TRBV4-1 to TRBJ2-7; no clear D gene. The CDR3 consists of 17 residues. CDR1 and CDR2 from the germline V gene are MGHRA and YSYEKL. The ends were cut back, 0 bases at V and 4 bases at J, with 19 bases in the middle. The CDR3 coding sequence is TGCGCCAGCAGCCAAGAGTCCAGTGTTCACGCGGTTTACGAGCAGTACTTC. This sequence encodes CASSQESSVHAVYEQYF.

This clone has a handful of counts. Written as DNA, the CDR3 is TGCGCCAGCAGCCCTGCATTGGACTACTATGGCTACACCTTC. It codes for CASSPALDYYGYTF. This chain connects TRBV4-3 to TRBJ1-2; D is uncertain. V lost 4 bases and J lost 3, with 12 bases in between. The CDR3 has 14 residues. Germline CDR1 reads LGHNA; CDR2 reads YSLEER.

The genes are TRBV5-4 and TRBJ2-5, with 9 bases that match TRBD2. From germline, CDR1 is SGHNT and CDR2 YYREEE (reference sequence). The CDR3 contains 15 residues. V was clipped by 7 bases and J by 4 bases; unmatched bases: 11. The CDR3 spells CASGPAGGGVETQYF. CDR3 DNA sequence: TGTGCCAGCGGGCCAGCGGGGGGCGGGGTAGAGACCCAGTACTTC.

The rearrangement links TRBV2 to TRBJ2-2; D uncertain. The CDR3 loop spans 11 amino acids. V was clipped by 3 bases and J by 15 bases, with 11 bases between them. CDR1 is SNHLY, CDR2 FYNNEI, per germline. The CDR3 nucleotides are TGTGCCAGCAGTGACTTGAGGAAGTTGTTTTTT. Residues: CASSDLRKLFF.

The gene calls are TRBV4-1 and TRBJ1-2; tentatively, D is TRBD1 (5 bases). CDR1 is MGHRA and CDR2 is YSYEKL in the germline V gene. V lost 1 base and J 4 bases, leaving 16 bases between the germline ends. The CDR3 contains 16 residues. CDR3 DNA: TGCGCCAGCAGCCAAGGAAAAGGGGCGGCTGGCTATGGCTACACCTTC. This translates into CASSQGKGAAGYGYTF.

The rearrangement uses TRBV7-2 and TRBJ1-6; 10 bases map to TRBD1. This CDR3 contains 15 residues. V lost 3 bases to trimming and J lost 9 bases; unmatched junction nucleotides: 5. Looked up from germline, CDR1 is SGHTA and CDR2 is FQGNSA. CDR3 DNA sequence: TGTGCCAGCAGCTTCGACAGGGGGCAAGGTTCACCCCTCCACTTT. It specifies CASSFDRGQGSPLHF.

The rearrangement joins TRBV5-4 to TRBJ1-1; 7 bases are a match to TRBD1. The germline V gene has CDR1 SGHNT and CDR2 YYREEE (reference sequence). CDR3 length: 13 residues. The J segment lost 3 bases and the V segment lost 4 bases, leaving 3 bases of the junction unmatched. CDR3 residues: CASSPDRDTEAFF. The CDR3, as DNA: TGTGCCAGCAGCCCAGACAGGGACACTGAAGCTTTCTTT.

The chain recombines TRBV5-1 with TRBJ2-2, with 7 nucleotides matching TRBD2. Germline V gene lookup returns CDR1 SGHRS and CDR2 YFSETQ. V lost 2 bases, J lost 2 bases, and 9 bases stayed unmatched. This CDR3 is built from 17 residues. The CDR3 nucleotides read TGCGCCAGCAGCTTTGGGGTAGCGGGCGATAACACCGGGGAGCTGTTTTTT. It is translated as CASSFGVAGDNTGELFF.

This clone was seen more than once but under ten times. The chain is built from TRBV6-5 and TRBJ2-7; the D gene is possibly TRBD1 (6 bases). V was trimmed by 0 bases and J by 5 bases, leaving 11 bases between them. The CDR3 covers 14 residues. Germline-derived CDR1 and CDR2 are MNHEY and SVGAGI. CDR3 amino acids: CASSYSTGPDEQYF. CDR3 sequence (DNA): TGTGCCAGCAGTTACTCGACAGGTCCCGACGAGCAGTACTTC.

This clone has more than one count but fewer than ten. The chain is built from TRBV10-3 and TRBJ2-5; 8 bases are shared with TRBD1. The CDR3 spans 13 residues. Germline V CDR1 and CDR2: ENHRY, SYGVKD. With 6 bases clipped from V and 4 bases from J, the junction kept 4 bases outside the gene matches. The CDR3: CAIRDRVRETQYF. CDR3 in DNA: TGTGCCATCAGGGACAGGGTCCGAGAGACCCAGTACTTC.

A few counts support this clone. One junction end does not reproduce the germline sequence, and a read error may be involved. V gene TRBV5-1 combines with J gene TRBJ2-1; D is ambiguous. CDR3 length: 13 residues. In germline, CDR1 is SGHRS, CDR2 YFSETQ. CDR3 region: CASSLEMYTEQFF. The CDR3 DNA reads TGCGCCAGCAGCTTGGAAATGTACACTGAGCAGTTCTTC.

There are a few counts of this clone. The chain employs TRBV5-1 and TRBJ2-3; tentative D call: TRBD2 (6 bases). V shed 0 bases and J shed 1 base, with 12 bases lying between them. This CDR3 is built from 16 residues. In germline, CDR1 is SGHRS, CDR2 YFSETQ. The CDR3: CASSLESVAGTDTQYF. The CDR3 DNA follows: TGCGCCAGCAGCTTGGAATCAGTAGCGGGCACAGATACGCAGTATTTT.

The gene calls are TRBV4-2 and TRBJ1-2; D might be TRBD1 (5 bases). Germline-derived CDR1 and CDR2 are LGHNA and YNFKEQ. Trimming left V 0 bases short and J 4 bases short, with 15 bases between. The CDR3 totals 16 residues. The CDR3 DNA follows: TGTGCCAGCAGCCAAGATGGGGGGACGGAAGGCTATGGCTACACCTTC. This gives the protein CASSQDGGTEGYGYTF.

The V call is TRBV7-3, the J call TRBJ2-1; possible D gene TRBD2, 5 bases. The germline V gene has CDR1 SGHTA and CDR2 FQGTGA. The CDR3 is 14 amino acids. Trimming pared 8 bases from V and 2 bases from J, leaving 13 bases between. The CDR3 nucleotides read TGTGCCAGCGCCCCGAGCGGAGCCTACAATGAGCAGTTCTTC. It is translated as CASAPSGAYNEQFF.

The CDR3 DNA follows: TGTGCCAGCAGCTCTTTAGCGGGAGGCGGGTTAGAGACCCAGTACTTC. This encodes CASSSLAGGGLETQYF. This chain links TRBV5-4 with TRBJ2-5, with 10 bases that match TRBD2. V gave up 3 bases and J gave up 4 bases; unmatched junction bases: 9. Germline CDR1 reads SGHNT; CDR2 reads YYREEE (reference sequence). The CDR3 is made up of 16 amino acids.

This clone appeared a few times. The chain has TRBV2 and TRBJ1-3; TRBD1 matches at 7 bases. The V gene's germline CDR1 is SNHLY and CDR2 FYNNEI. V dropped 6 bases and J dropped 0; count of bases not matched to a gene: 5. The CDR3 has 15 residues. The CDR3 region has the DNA TGTGCCAGCAGCTTACAGGGGAGCTCTGGAAACACCATATATTTT. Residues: CASSLQGSSGNTIYF. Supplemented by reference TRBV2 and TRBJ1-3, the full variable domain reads EPEVTQTPSHQVTQMGQEVILRCVPISNHLYFYWYRQILGQKVEFLVSFYNNEISEKSEIFDDQFSVERPDGSNFTLKIRSTKLEDSAMYFCASSLQGSSGNTIYFGEGSWLTVV.

In DNA form, the CDR3 reads TGTGCCAGCATAGGGACAGTGATGTTTTTT. Amino acids: CASIGTVMFF. The V gene is TRBV28, the J gene TRBJ1-4, with 7 positions matching TRBD1. The CDR3 runs 10 residues. The germline CDR1 and CDR2 sequences are MDHEN and SYDVKM. Germline trimming cut 7 bases from V and 15 bases from J; bases unmatched to any gene: 5.

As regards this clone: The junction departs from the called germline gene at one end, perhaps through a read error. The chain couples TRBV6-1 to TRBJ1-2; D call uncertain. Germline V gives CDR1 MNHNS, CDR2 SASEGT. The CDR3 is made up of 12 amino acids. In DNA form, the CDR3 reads TGTGCCAGCAGCGAAGGCGGGAGAGGCTACACCTTC. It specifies CASSEGGRGYTF.

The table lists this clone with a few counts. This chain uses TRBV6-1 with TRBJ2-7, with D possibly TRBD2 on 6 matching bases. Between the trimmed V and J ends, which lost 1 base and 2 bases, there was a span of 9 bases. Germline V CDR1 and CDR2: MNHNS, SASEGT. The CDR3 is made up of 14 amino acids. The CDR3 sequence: CASSEGGTAYEQYF. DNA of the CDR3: TGTGCCAGCAGTGAAGGGGGGACTGCCTACGAGCAGTACTTC.

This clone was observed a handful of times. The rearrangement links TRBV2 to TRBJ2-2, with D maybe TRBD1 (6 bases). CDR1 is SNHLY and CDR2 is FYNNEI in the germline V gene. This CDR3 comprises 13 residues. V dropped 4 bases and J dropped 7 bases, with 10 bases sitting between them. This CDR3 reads CASSGGQGGELFF. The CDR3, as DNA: TGTGCCAGCAGTGGGGGGCAGGGCGGGGAGCTGTTTTTT.

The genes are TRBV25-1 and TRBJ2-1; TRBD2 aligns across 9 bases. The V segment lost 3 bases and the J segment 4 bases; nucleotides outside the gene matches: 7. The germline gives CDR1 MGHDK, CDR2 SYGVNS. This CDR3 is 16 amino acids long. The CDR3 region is CASSDRRGGPYNEQFF. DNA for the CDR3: TGTGCCAGCAGTGATAGGCGGGGGGGCCCTTACAATGAGCAGTTCTTC. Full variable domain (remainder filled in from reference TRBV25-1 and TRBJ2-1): EADIYQTPRYLVIGTGKKITLECSQTMGHDKMYWYQQDPGMELHLIHYSYGVNSTEKGDLSSESTVSRIRTEHFPLTLESARPSHTSQYLCASSDRRGGPYNEQFFGPGTRLTVL.

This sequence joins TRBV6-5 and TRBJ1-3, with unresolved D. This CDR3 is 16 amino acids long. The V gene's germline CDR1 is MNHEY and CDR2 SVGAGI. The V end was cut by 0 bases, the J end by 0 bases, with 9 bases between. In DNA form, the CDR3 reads TGTGCCAGCAGTTACTCGAAGTCAGGCTCTGGAAACACCATATATTTT. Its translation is CASSYSKSGSGNTIYF.

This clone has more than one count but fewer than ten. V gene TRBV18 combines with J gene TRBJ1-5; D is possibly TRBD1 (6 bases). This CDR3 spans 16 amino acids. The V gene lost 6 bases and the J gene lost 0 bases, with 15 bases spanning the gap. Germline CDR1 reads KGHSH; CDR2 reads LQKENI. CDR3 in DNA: TGTGCCAGCTCCTTTTGGGGGCAGGATAGCAATCAGCCCCAGCATTTT. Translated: CASSFWGQDSNQPQHF.

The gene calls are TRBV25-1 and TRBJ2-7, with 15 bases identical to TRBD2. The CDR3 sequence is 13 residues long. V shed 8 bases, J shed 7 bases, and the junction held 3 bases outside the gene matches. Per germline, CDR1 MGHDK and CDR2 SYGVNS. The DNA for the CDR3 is TGTGCCAGCTCTGGACTAGCGGGAGGGGAGCAGTACTTC. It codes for CASSGLAGGEQYF.

The CDR3 loop is CASSLGDRIQETQYF. The CDR3 region has the DNA TGTGCCAGCAGCTTGGGGGACAGGATCCAAGAGACCCAGTACTTC. V gene TRBV5-4 combines with J gene TRBJ2-5; 8 nucleotides align to TRBD1. The CDR3 spans 15 residues. CDR1 is SGHNT and CDR2 is YYREEE in the germline V gene (reference sequence). With 0 bases clipped from V and 1 base from J, the junction kept 2 bases outside the gene matches. The whole variable domain, remainder taken from reference TRBV5-4 and TRBJ2-5, is ETGVTQSPTHLIKTRGQQVTLRCSSQSGHNTVSWYQQALGQGPQFIFQYYREEENGRGNFPPRFSGLQFPNYSSELNVNALELDDSALYLCASSLGDRIQETQYFGPGTRLLVL.

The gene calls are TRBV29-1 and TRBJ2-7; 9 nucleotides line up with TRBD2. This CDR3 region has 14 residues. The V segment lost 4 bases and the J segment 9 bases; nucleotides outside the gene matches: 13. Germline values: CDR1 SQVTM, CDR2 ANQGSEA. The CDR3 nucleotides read TGCAGCGTTGCCGCCGGGAATAGCGGGGGCTCGCAGTACTTC. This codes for CSVAAGNSGGSQYF.

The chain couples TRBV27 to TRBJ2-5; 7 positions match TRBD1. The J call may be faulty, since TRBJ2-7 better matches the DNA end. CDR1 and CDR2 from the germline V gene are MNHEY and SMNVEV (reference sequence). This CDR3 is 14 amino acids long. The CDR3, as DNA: TGTGCCAGCAGTTTAGCCGCGACAGGGTACGAGCAGTACTTC. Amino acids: CASSLAATGYEQYF.